This TCR beta chain stems from a study of T cells in Graves' hyperthyroidism and ophthalmopathy. TCR beta CDR3 region amplification was performed from RNA transcripts. The TCR CDR3 first-round RT-PCR relied on the HTBI primer set. TCRdb reanalysed the multiplex PCR reads using MiXCR and keeps one entry per CDR3 protein. The profile covers roughly 500,000 distinct CDR3 sequences, with roughly 46% appearing a single time and under 20% taken by the ten largest. Trimming removed 3 bases at V and 2 bases at J, with 10 bases between. The CDR3 has 14 amino acids. Germline loops: CDR1 MNHEY, CDR2 SMNVEV (reference sequence). The table lists this clonotype with a few counts.

The sequenced sample consisted of peripheral blood or thyroid tissue (not recorded which). The clonotype was recovered from an adult woman with Graves' disease, either hyperthyroidism or ophthalmopathy (not recorded which). The chain recombines TRBV27 with TRBJ1-1; D uncertain. Here the CDR3 DNA reads TGTGCCAGCAGTTTCATGGGAGTCAACACTGAAGCTTTCTTT. This gives the protein CASSFMGVNTEAFF.